Each of the 32 T cell receptor beta chains below was sequenced from the same sample in a study of radiation and T cells in renal cell carcinoma. Documented treatment: treatment-naive control, cytoreductive nephrectomy. Profiled with immunoSEQ multiplex PCR; TCRdb holds only in-frame clones, not every one. The sample yields roughly 10,000 clones, more than 50% seen once. Sequencing used tumor tissue, obtained from a patient whose treatment was nephrectomy without radiotherapy. The receptors here all came from a man in his forties or fifties with renal cell carcinoma.

This clone was detected only a few times. This rearrangement joins TRBV25-1 to TRBJ2-1; tentatively, D is TRBD1 or TRBD2 (6 bases each). CDR1 is MGHDK and CDR2 is SYGVNS in the germline V gene. The V and J ends lost 0 bases and 7 bases respectively, with 13 bases between them. The CDR3 covers 15 residues. In nucleotides, the CDR3 is TGTGCCAGCAGTGAATATACCCAAGGGGGGAATGAGCAGTTCTTC. Its protein is CASSEYTQGGNEQFF.

The V call is TRBV19, the J call TRBJ1-1, with 7 bases identical to TRBD1. Germline CDR1 LNHDA, CDR2 SQIVND (reference sequence). The CDR3 runs to 18 residues. V shed 6 bases and J 1 base; nucleotides not matched to a gene: 17. In DNA form, the CDR3 reads TGTGCCAGTAGCCGTATCCGCGGACAGGTTGTCGGGAACACTGAAGCTTTCTTT. The encoded protein is CASSRIRGQVVGNTEAFF.

The chain uses TRBV10-3 and TRBJ2-1, with 7 nucleotides matching TRBD2. The junction had 15 bases not matched to a gene; V was cut back by 6 bases and J by 10 bases. Per the germline V gene, CDR1 is ENHRY and CDR2 is SYGVKD. The CDR3 loop spans 15 amino acids. DNA of the CDR3: TGTGCCATCAGCCCTCTTAGCGGGCTGGGAGGGGAGCAGTTCTTC. Translating gives CAISPLSGLGGEQFF.

With regard to this clone: One end of the junction fails to match germline, which may point to a read error. This chain uses TRBV5-1 with TRBJ2-7, with TRBD1 matching 7 bases. CDR3 length: 15 amino acids. Germline V gives CDR1 SGHRS, CDR2 YFSETQ. The CDR3, as DNA: TGCGCCAGCAGATTGGGACAGCGCGACTCCTACGAGCAGTACTTC. This codes for CASRLGQRDSYEQYF.

This clone showed up just a few times. V usage is TRBV4-2 and J usage is TRBJ1-4; D call uncertain. Deletions cut 2 bases from V and 0 bases from J, with 16 bases between. Germline V gives CDR1 LGHNA, CDR2 YNFKEQ. This CDR3 has 18 amino acids. CDR3 nucleotides: TGTGCCAGCAGCCAACGCGCCGGGGAGGTTGCAACTAATGAAAAACTGTTTTTT. Protein sequence: CASSQRAGEVATNEKLFF.

With regard to this clone: The same CDR3 also results from other DNA sequences found in this sample. The chain couples TRBV7-2 to TRBJ2-1; D remains unclear. The germline gives CDR1 SGHTA, CDR2 FQGNSA. With 1 base removed from V and 9 bases from J, the gap between germline ends came to 10 bases. This CDR3 has 13 amino acids. The CDR3: CASSLVEHSEQFF. The CDR3 DNA is TGTGCCAGCAGCTTAGTGGAACACAGTGAGCAGTTCTTC. Combining the CDR3 with reference TRBV7-2 and TRBJ2-1 gives the whole variable domain GAGVSQSPSNKVTEKGKDVELRCDPISGHTALYWYRQSLGQGLEFLIYFQGNSAPDKSGLPSDRFSAERTGGSVSTLTIQRTQQEDSAVYLCASSLVEHSEQFFGPGTRLTVL.

The V gene is TRBV7-6, the J gene TRBJ2-1; 11 bases align to TRBD2. Germline loops: CDR1 SGHVS, CDR2 FNYEAQ. V lost 5 bases, J lost 9 bases, and 15 bases stayed unmatched. This CDR3 has 17 amino acids. The chain's CDR3 is CASSPTDVLAGGFEQFF. The CDR3 DNA is TGTGCCAGCAGCCCGACCGATGTGTTAGCGGGAGGGTTTGAGCAGTTCTTC.

The V gene is TRBV30, the J gene TRBJ2-4; 12 bases are a match to TRBD2. V shed 5 bases and J 2 bases; nucleotides not matched to a gene: 1. The germline V gene has CDR1 GTSNPN and CDR2 SVGIG (reference sequence). CDR3 size: 14 residues. CDR3: CAWGTSGPKNIQYF. CDR3 bases: TGTGCCTGGGGGACTAGCGGGCCCAAAAACATTCAGTACTTC. Supplemented by reference TRBV30 and TRBJ2-4, the full variable domain reads SQTIHQWPATLVQPVGSPLSLECTVEGTSNPNLYWYRQAAGRGLQLLFYSVGIGQISSEVPQNLSASRPQDRQFILSSKKLLLSDSGFYLCAWGTSGPKNIQYFGAGTRLSVL.

This clone was recorded once. CDR3 sequence (DNA): TGTGCCAGCAGTTTCGGTCGATCTAACTATGGCTACACCTTC. Its translation: CASSFGRSNYGYTF. J is TRBJ1-2 and V is TRBV27; D remains ambiguous. The CDR3 covers 14 residues. The V end lost 3 bases, the J end lost 0 bases, and 8 bases lay between the germline ends. Germline V gives CDR1 MNHEY, CDR2 SMNVEV (reference sequence).

The genes are TRBV28 and TRBJ1-5; 7 bases map to TRBD1. The germline gives CDR1 MDHEN, CDR2 SYDVKM. With V trimmed by 2 bases and J by 0 bases, 7 bases remained unmatched. The CDR3 has 17 amino acids. Here the CDR3 reads CASSLDREGNSNQPQHF. As DNA, the CDR3 is TGTGCCAGCAGTTTAGACAGGGAGGGAAATAGCAATCAGCCCCAGCATTTT.

The chain links TRBV19 to TRBJ2-2; 9 bases fit TRBD1. Germline loops: CDR1 LNHDA, CDR2 SQIVND (reference sequence). V lost 6 bases and J lost 2; bases outside the gene matches: 4. This CDR3 is built from 15 residues. CDR3: CASRVTGGNTGELFF. The CDR3 DNA reads TGTGCCAGTAGGGTCACAGGGGGCAACACCGGGGAGCTGTTTTTT.

This clone has only one observation. The chain uses TRBV6-5 and TRBJ1-3; no clear D. The CDR3 extends over 13 amino acids. CDR1 and CDR2 from the germline V gene are MNHEY and SVGAGI. Trimming removed 7 bases at V and 0 bases at J, with 7 bases between. The chain's CDR3 is CASKAGSGNTIYF. CDR3 DNA: TGTGCCAGCAAGGCGGGCTCTGGAAACACCATATATTTT.

The chain is built from TRBV14 and TRBJ2-7, with D maybe TRBD2 (6 bases). Trimming removed 6 bases at V and 6 bases at J, with 21 bases between. Germline CDR1 reads SGHDN; CDR2 reads FVKESK. The CDR3 extends over 15 amino acids. CDR3 DNA sequence: TGTGCCAGCAGTAACACGGCCGGGGGACCTAGCGAGCAGTACTTC. Protein sequence: CASSNTAGGPSEQYF.

V is TRBV7-9 and J is TRBJ1-2; 12 bases match TRBD1. The CDR3 has 18 residues. J was trimmed by 8 bases and V by 1 base; bases with no gene match: 14. The V gene's germline CDR1 is SEHNR and CDR2 FQNEAQ (reference sequence). CDR3 in amino acids: CASSLGFSGTGGSVGYTF. The CDR3 DNA reads as TGTGCCAGCAGCTTAGGCTTCTCCGGGACAGGGGGCTCGGTCGGCTACACCTTC.

CDR3 sequence: CASSMVVSAEKLFF. The CDR3 region has the DNA TGTGCCAGTAGTATGGTTGTCTCAGCCGAAAAACTGTTTTTT. The gene calls are TRBV19 and TRBJ1-4, with no clear D. Trimming cost V 3 bases and J 8 bases, with 13 bases left between them. Germline V gene data show CDR1 as LNHDA and CDR2 as SQIVND (reference sequence). The CDR3 sequence is 14 residues long.

The genes are TRBV10-3 and TRBJ1-5; the match to TRBD1 covers 8 bases. The CDR3 runs 15 residues. Germline trimming cut 6 bases from V and 0 bases from J; bases unmatched to any gene: 4. Germline V gene lookup returns CDR1 ENHRY and CDR2 SYGVKD. The CDR3 DNA follows: TGTGCCATCAGAGACGGACAGGGTAGCAATCAGCCCCAGCATTTT. Residues: CAIRDGQGSNQPQHF.

This sequence joins TRBV14 and TRBJ2-7; 7 bases map to TRBD1. The CDR3 length is 13 residues. V lost 4 bases and J lost 2; bases outside the gene matches: 2. Germline CDR1 and CDR2: SGHDN and FVKESK. In DNA, the CDR3 is TGTGCCAGCAGCCGCGGACAGGCCTACGAGCAGTACGTC. The encoded protein is CASSRGQAYEQYV.

The sample holds one count of this clone. The chain combines TRBV30 with TRBJ1-2; 9 bases are shared with TRBD1. The germline gives CDR1 GTSNPN, CDR2 SVGIG (reference sequence). The V gene end was trimmed by 1 base and the J gene end by 5 bases; junction bases not matched to a gene: 8. The CDR3 is made up of 15 amino acids. The CDR3 loop reads CAWSGTGTGKYGYTF. The CDR3 nucleotides read TGTGCCTGGAGTGGGACCGGGACAGGGAAATATGGCTACACCTTC.

V is TRBV7-3 and J is TRBJ2-5; TRBD2 aligns across 13 bases. The CDR3 runs to 16 residues. CDR1 and CDR2 (germline): SGHTA, FQGTGA. V dropped 5 bases and J dropped 0; count of bases not matched to a gene: 3. CDR3 nucleotide sequence: TGTGCCAGCAGCCTGACTAGCGGGAGGTACCAAGAGACCCAGTACTTC. This codes for CASSLTSGRYQETQYF.

This chain links TRBV27 with TRBJ1-2; D perhaps matches TRBD1 (6 bases). CDR1 is MNHEY and CDR2 is SMNVEV in the germline V gene (reference sequence). Between the trimmed V and J ends, which lost 5 bases and 7 bases, there was a span of 20 bases. CDR3 size: 15 residues. CDR3 nucleotide sequence: TGTGCCAGCAGTGGAGAAAGAATGGGGGCGCTTGGCTACACCTTC. Its translation: CASSGERMGALGYTF.

V and J are TRBV14 and TRBJ2-1; 7 bases are shared with TRBD2. The CDR3 is 13 residues long. The V and J ends lost 1 base and 10 bases, in that order; junction bases with no gene match: 4. Germline CDR1 is SGHDN and CDR2 is FVKESK. The CDR3 region is CASSQGREREQFF. Here the CDR3 DNA reads TGTGCCAGCAGCCAAGGGCGGGAGAGGGAGCAGTTCTTC.

This rearrangement joins TRBV18 to TRBJ1-1; 7 nucleotides line up with TRBD1. Germline CDR1 KGHSH, CDR2 LQKENI. Losses at the gene ends were 3 bases for V and 5 bases for J; bases not matched to a gene: 9. This CDR3 has 15 amino acids. CDR3 coding DNA: TGTGCCAGCTCACCCCGACAGGGCAGTAGGACTGAAGCTTTCTTT. It is translated as CASSPRQGSRTEAFF.

This clone was observed once. This chain uses TRBV28 with TRBJ2-1; 11 bases agree with TRBD1. The germline gives CDR1 MDHEN, CDR2 SYDVKM. The CDR3 has 16 residues. V was pared by 7 bases and J by 1 base, with 6 bases of the junction left unmatched. The CDR3 DNA reads as TGTGCCAGCATCAGGACAGGGGGCATGTCCTACAATGAGCAGTTCTTC. Amino acids: CASIRTGGMSYNEQFF.

V usage is TRBV11-3 and J usage is TRBJ2-3; 8 nucleotides match TRBD2. Germline CDR1 is SGHNT and CDR2 is YENEEA. Trimming took 1 base from V and 2 from J; bases not matched to a gene: 5. This CDR3 spans 16 amino acids. CDR3 DNA: TGTGCCAGCAGCTTAGGGACTAGCTCCCTCACAGATACGCAGTATTTT. Translation gives CASSLGTSSLTDTQYF.

The chain is built from TRBV11-2 and TRBJ2-7, with D perhaps TRBD1 (6 bases). The V gene lost 5 bases and the J gene lost 5 bases, with 16 bases spanning the gap. Germline V gene sequence: CDR1 SGHAT, CDR2 FQNNGV. This CDR3 has 14 residues. CDR3 nucleotides: TGTGCCAGCAGCCCCGGACAGTGGGGCAACGAGCAGTACTTC. It specifies CASSPGQWGNEQYF.

This clone is termed large. This sample includes further DNA sequences coding for the same CDR3. This chain links TRBV5-6 with TRBJ1-1; no clear D. The germline gives CDR1 SGHDT, CDR2 YYEEEE. This CDR3 is 12 amino acids long. V lost 0 bases and J 2 bases, leaving 2 bases between the germline ends. Written as DNA, the CDR3 is TGTGCCAGCAGCTTGGTTAACACTGAAGCTTTCTTT. It codes for CASSLVNTEAFF.

In its sample, this clone was seen a few times. The chain recombines TRBV19 with TRBJ2-7; D gene unclear. The ends were cut back, 5 bases at V and 2 bases at J, with 13 bases in the middle. From germline, CDR1 is LNHDA and CDR2 SQIVND (reference sequence). The CDR3 contains 14 residues. The CDR3 loop reads CASSSRTATYEQYF. CDR3 in DNA: TGTGCCAGTAGTTCACGGACGGCAACCTACGAGCAGTACTTC.

The gene calls are TRBV6-4 and TRBJ1-3; D unresolved. V was pared by 0 bases and J by 0 bases, with 24 bases between. The CDR3 is 21 amino acids. CDR1 and CDR2 (germline): MRHNA, SNTAGT. For the CDR3, the DNA is TGTGCCAGCAGTGACTCAGAAAAGCTATTAACCCGACCGGGCTCTGGAAACACCATATATTTT. It specifies CASSDSEKLLTRPGSGNTIYF.

This clone was counted a few times. The gene calls are TRBV5-1 and TRBJ1-2, with 12 nucleotides matching TRBD1. Germline loops: CDR1 SGHRS, CDR2 YFSETQ. V was pared by 1 base and J by 8 bases, with 6 bases of the junction left unmatched. The CDR3 is made up of 15 amino acids. The CDR3 DNA sequence: TGCGCCAGCAGCTTGTCGGGGACAGGGGGCCGGGGCTACACCTTC. Its protein product is CASSLSGTGGRGYTF.

The rearrangement uses TRBV30 and TRBJ2-7; 9 bases match TRBD2. This CDR3 is built from 14 residues. The junction had 7 bases not matched to a gene; V was cut back by 3 bases and J by 4 bases. Looked up from germline, CDR1 is GTSNPN and CDR2 is SVGIG (reference sequence). Here the CDR3 DNA reads TGTGCCTGGAGAGGTAGCGGGAGTGGTTACGAGCAGTACTTC. It yields the protein CAWRGSGSGYEQYF. Drawing the rest from reference TRBV30 and TRBJ2-7, the complete variable domain is SQTIHQWPATLVQPVGSPLSLECTVEGTSNPNLYWYRQAAGRGLQLLFYSVGIGQISSEVPQNLSASRPQDRQFILSSKKLLLSDSGFYLCAWRGSGSGYEQYFGPGTRLTVT.

By share of the sample, this clone is large. Other DNA sequences in this sample translate to the same CDR3. The CDR3 is CASSVGNRGGTDTQYF. The DNA of the CDR3 is TGTGCCAGCAGCGTGGGGAACAGGGGGGGGACAGATACGCAGTATTTT. V usage is TRBV9 and J usage is TRBJ2-3, with a tentative D call TRBD1 (8 bases). CDR1 SGDLS and CDR2 YYNGEE come from the germline V gene. The CDR3 length is 16 residues. Deletions cut 2 bases from V and 3 bases from J, with 16 bases between.

This chain uses TRBV30 with TRBJ2-7; a weak D match, TRBD2 (5 bases). The V gene's germline CDR1 is GTSNPN and CDR2 SVGIG (reference sequence). V gave up 2 bases and J gave up 4 bases, with 18 bases separating them. This CDR3 has 15 amino acids. The CDR3 nucleotides are TGTGCCTGGAGTCGTCTGGGAGCTTCTGGGTACGAGCAGTACGTC. Protein product: CAWSRLGASGYEQYV.